This T cell receptor beta chain was obtained from a study of cytomegalovirus exposure and HLA in healthy donors. The study's findings and limits: Whilst most TCR sequences proved rare, a subset of public TCRs occurred across many donors. Both high specificity and high sensitivity reportedly marked the classifier's diagnosis of cytomegalovirus status. The study recorded 160 or so TCR beta chains that were cytomegalovirus-associated.

The CDR3 totals 14 residues. Trimming at V came to 3 bases and at J to 0 bases, leaving 0 bases not matched to a gene. CDR1 is KGHSH and CDR2 is LQKENI in the germline V gene. Regarding this clone: What it recognizes is unknown.

Sequencing used immunoSEQ multiplex PCR; TCRdb keeps in-frame clones, though not all of them. The table has fewer than 400,000 clones, 86% seen once; the top ten hold 0.65% to 0.85%. The sample comprised PBMCs. The chain combines TRBV18 with TRBJ1-1; 8 nucleotides match TRBD1. This receptor was obtained from a woman aged 18 to 35 in good health and CMV-seronegative. The CDR3 DNA sequence: TGTGCCAGCTCACCGGACAGGGTGAACACTGAAGCTTTCTTT. Translating it yields CASSPDRVNTEAFF. The full variable domain, its missing parts supplied by reference TRBV18 and TRBJ1-1, is NAGVMQNPRHLVRRRGQEARLRCSPMKGHSHVYWYRQLPEEGLKFMVYLQKENIIDESGMPKERFSAEFPKEGPSILRIQQVVRGDSAAYFCASSPDRVNTEAFFGQGTRLTVV.